This T cell receptor (beta chain) was recovered during a study of cytomegalovirus exposure and HLA in healthy donors. V was pared by 7 bases and J by 4 bases, with 7 bases between. This CDR3 comprises 10 residues. Looked up from germline, CDR1 is DFQATT and CDR2 is SNEGSKA (reference sequence). A remark on this clone: Its antigen is unknown.

Clones were sequenced by immunoSEQ multiplex PCR, and TCRdb holds only the in-frame ones, with some missing. The table lists about 160,000 clones, approximately 87% of them singletons. Study observations and caveats: Among the CMV-associated chains, a few were confirmed in vitro as specific for CMV antigens.

The chain carries TRBV20-1 and TRBJ2-5; unclear D gene. The source material was PBMCs. The clonotype was recovered from a woman aged 25 to 39 in good health and CMV-seronegative. CDR3 nucleotides: TGCAGTGTGGGTGTAGAGACCCAGTACTTC. It encodes CSVGVETQYF.